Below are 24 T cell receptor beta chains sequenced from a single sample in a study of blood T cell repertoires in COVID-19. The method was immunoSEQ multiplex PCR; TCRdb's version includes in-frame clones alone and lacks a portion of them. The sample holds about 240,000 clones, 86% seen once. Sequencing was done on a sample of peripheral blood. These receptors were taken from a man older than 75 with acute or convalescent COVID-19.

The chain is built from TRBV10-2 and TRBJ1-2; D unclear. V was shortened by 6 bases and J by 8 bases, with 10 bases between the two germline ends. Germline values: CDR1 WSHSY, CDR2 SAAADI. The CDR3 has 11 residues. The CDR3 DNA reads TGCGCCAGCAGCCAAGCGGAGGGCTACACCTTC. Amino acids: CASSQAEGYTF.

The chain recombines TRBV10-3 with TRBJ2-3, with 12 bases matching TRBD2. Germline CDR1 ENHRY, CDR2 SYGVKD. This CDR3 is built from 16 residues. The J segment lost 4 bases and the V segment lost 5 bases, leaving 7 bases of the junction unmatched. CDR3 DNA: TGTGCCATCAGTAGACTAGCGGGAGTCCTCTCAGATACGCAGTATTTT. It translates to CAISRLAGVLSDTQYF.

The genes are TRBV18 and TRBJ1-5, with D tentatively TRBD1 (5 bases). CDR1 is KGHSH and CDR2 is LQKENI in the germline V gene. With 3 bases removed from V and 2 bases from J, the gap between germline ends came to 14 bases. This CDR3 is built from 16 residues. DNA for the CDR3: TGTGCCAGCTCACCCGCCGGGGGATCGGGCAATCAGCCCCAGCATTTT. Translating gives CASSPAGGSGNQPQHF.

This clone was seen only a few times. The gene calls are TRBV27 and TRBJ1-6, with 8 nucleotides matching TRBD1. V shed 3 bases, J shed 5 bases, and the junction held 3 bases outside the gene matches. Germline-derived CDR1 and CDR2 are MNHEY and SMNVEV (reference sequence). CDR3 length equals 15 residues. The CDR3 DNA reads TGTGCCAGCAGTTTTTCGACAGGGGATAATTCACCCCTCCACTTT. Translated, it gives CASSFSTGDNSPLHF.

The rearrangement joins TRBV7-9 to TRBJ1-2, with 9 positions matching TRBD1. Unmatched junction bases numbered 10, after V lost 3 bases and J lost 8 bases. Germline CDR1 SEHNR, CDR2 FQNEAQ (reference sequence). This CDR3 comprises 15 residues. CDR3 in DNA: TGTGCCAGCAGCTTCCGGACAGGGGAAACGGACGGCTACACCTTC. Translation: CASSFRTGETDGYTF.

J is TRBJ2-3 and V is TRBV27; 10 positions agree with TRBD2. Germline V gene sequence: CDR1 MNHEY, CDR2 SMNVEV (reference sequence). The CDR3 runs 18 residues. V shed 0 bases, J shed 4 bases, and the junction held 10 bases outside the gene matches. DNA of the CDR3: TGTGCCAGCAGTTTATCGTTAGGGCTAGCGGGAGTAGCAGATACGCAGTATTTT. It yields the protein CASSLSLGLAGVADTQYF.

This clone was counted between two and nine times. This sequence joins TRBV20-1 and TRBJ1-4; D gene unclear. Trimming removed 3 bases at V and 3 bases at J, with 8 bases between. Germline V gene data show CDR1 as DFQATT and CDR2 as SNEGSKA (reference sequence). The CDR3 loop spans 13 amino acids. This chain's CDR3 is CSASSTANEKLFF. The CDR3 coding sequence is TGCAGTGCTAGTAGCACGGCTAATGAAAAACTGTTTTTT.

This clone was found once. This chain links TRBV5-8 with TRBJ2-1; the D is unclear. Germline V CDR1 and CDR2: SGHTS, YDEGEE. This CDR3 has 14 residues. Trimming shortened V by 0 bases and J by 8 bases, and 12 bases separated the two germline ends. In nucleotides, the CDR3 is TGTGCCAGCAGCTTGGGACCGACTTTTGATGAGCAGTTCTTC. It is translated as CASSLGPTFDEQFF. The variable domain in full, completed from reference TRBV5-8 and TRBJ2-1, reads EAGVTQSPTHLIKTRGQQATLRCSPISGHTSVYWYQQALGLGLQFLLWYDEGEERNRGNFPPRFSGRQFPNYSSELNVNALELEDSALYLCASSLGPTFDEQFFGPGTRLTVL.

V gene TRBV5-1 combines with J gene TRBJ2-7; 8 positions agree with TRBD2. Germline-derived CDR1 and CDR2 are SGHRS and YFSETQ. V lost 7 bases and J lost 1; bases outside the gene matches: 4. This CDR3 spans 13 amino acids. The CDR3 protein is CASRTGGSYEQYF. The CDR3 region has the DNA TGCGCCAGCCGAACGGGGGGGTCCTACGAGCAGTACTTC.

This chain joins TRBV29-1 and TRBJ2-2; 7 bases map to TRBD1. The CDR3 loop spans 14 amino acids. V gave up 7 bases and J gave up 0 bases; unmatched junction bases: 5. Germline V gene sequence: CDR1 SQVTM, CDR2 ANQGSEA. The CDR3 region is CSARDRTNTGELFF. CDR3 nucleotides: TGCAGCGCCAGGGACAGAACGAACACCGGGGAGCTGTTTTTT.

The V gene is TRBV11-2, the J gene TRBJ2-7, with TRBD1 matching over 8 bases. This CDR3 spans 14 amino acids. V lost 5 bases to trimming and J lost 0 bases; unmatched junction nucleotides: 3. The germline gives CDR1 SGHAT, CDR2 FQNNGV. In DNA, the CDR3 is TGTGCCAGCAGCCGGGACAGGCTCTCCTACGAGCAGTACTTC. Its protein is CASSRDRLSYEQYF.

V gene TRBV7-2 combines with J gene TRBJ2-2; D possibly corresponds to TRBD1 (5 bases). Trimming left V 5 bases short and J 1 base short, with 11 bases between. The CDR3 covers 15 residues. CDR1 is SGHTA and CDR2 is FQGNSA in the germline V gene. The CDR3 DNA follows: TGTGCCAGCAGCCCTTTCCAGGGGAACACCGGGGAGCTGTTTTTT. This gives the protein CASSPFQGNTGELFF.

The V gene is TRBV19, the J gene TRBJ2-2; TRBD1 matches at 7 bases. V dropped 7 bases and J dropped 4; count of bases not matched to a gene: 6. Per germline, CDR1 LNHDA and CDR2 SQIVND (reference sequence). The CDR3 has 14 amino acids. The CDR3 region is CASMDRTGTGELFF. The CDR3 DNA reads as TGTGCCAGTATGGACAGGACAGGCACCGGGGAGCTGTTTTTT.

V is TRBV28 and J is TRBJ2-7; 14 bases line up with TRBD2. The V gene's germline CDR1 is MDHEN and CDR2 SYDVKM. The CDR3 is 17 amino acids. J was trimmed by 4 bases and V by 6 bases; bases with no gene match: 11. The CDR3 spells CASRGMGLAGVGYEQYF. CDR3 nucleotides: TGTGCCAGCAGGGGGATGGGACTAGCGGGAGTCGGGTACGAGCAGTACTTC.

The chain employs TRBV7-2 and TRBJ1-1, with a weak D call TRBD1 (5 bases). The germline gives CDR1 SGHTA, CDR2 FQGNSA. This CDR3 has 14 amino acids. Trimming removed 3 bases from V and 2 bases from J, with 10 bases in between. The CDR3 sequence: CASSFRGVNTEAFF. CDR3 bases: TGTGCCAGCAGCTTCCGGGGGGTTAACACTGAAGCTTTCTTT.

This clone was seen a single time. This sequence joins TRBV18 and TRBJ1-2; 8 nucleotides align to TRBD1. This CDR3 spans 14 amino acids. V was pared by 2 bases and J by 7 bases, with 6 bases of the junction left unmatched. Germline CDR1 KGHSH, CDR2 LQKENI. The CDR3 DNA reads TGTGCCAGCTCACCAGAGACAGGGGCGGTTGGCTACACCTTC. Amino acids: CASSPETGAVGYTF.

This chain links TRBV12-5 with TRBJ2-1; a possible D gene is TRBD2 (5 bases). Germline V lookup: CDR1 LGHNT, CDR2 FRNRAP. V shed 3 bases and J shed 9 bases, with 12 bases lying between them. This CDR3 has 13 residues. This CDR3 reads CASGLWEWGEQFF. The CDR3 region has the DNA TGTGCTAGTGGTTTATGGGAGTGGGGTGAGCAGTTCTTC.

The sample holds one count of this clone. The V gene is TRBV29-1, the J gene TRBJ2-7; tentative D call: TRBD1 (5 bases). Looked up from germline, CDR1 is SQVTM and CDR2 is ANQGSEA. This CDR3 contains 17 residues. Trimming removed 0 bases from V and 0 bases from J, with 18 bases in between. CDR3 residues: CSVEELPKGQVSYEQYF. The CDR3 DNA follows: TGCAGCGTTGAAGAACTCCCCAAGGGGCAGGTCTCCTACGAGCAGTACTTC.

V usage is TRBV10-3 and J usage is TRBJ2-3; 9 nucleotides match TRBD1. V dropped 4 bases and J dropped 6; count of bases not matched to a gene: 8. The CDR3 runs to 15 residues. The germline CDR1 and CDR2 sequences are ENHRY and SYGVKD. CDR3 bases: TGTGCCATCAGTGCCGGGGACAGGGACGGCGATACGCAGTATTTT. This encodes CAISAGDRDGDTQYF.

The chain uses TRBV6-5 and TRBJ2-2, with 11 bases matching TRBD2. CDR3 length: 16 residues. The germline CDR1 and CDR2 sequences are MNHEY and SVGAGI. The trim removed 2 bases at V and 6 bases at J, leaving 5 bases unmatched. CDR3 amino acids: CASSYTLAGVSGELFF. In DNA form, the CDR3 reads TGTGCCAGCAGTTACACACTAGCGGGAGTTTCCGGGGAGCTGTTTTTT.

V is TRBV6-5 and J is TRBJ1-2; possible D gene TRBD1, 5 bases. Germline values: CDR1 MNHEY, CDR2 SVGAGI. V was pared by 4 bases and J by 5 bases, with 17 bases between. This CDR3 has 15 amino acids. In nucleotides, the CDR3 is TGTGCCAGCAGTTCCCTACGGGGGGGTGGGTATGGCTACACCTTC. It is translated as CASSSLRGGGYGYTF.

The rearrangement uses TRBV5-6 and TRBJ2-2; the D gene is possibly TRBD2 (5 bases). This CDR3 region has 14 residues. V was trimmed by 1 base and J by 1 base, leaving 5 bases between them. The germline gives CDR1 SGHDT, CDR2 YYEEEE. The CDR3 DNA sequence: TGTGCCAGCAGCTTGCGGGGGAACACCGGGGAGCTGTTTTTT. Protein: CASSLRGNTGELFF.

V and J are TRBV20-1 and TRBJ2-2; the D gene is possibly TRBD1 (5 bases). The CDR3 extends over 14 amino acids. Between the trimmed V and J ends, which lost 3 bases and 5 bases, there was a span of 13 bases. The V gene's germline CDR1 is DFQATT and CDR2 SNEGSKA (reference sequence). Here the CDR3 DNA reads TGCAGTGCTAGTAAAACAGGCCGAACCGGGGAGCTGTTTTTT. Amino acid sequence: CSASKTGRTGELFF.

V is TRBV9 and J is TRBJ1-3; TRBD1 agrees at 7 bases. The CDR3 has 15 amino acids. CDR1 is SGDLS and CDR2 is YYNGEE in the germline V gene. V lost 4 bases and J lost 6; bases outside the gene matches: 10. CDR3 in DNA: TGTGCCAGCAGCCCTAGACAGGGTTCTTCAAACACCATATATTTT. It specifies CASSPRQGSSNTIYF.